The 14 T cell receptor beta chains presented below share a single source sample, sequenced in a study of beta chain features in type 1 diabetes. Study-wide points: Among patients with Type 1 diabetes, TCRB CDR3s were moderately but significantly shorter in every one of the four CD4+ subsets.

The authors reverse transcribed all of the isolated RNA, so sequencing captured expressed TCRB transcripts. Repertoires were generated with immunoSEQ multiplex PCR, while TCRdb's copy carries only in-frame clones and drops some. Among under 300,000 clones, roughly 16% were seen once, and the ten largest hold more than 0.075%. Antigens of these TCRs are unknown. Source material: naive CD4+ T cells from blood. The receptors derive from a young man with type 1 diabetes.

Only a few counts were recorded for this clone. The chain couples TRBV19 to TRBJ2-1, with D tentatively TRBD1 (5 bases). The germline V gene encodes CDR1 LNHDA and CDR2 SQIVND (reference sequence). V was clipped by 8 bases and J by 7 bases, with 9 bases between them. This CDR3 comprises 11 residues. CDR3 bases: TGTGCCAGTCAGGGTCGGAATGAGCAGTTCTTC. This encodes CASQGRNEQFF. Full variable domain (rest looked up from reference TRBV19 and TRBJ2-1): DGGITQSPKYLFRKEGQNVTLSCEQNLNHDAMYWYRQDPGQGLRLIYYSQIVNDFQKGDIAEGYSVSREKKESFPLTVTSAQKNPTAFYLCASQGRNEQFFGPGTRLTVL.

Here the CDR3 reads CAISEEATRANYGYTF. For the CDR3, the DNA is TGTGCCATCAGTGAGGAGGCGACACGGGCTAACTATGGCTACACCTTC. The V and J genes are TRBV10-3 and TRBJ1-2; D not certain. Trimming shortened V by 2 bases and J by 0 bases, and 13 bases separated the two germline ends. Germline-derived CDR1 and CDR2 are ENHRY and SYGVKD. The CDR3 has 16 amino acids.

The chain couples TRBV6-5 to TRBJ1-2, with D tentatively TRBD1 (6 bases). V lost 5 bases and J lost 5, with 12 bases in between. The CDR3 has 13 amino acids. Germline V gene data show CDR1 as MNHEY and CDR2 as SVGAGI. The CDR3 region is CASSLQGRYGYTF. As DNA, the CDR3 is TGTGCCAGCAGTCTACAGGGACGTTATGGCTACACCTTC.

This clone was observed a few times. This chain links TRBV5-4 with TRBJ1-5, with a weak D call TRBD1 (5 bases). V was pared by 4 bases and J by 6 bases, with 11 bases between. The CDR3 has 13 residues. The V gene's germline CDR1 is SGHNT and CDR2 YYREEE (reference sequence). The CDR3 DNA sequence: TGTGCCAGCAGCGTAGGGGTAACTCAGCCCCAGCATTTT. Translation: CASSVGVTQPQHF.

The V gene is TRBV30, the J gene TRBJ2-7, with D perhaps matching TRBD1 or TRBD2 (5 bases each). This CDR3 has 13 residues. Germline V lookup: CDR1 GTSNPN, CDR2 SVGIG (reference sequence). V lost 0 bases and J lost 3, with 9 bases in between. The CDR3 DNA reads TGTGCCTGGAGTGTACTGAGGGGCTACGAGCAGTACTTC. Its protein is CAWSVLRGYEQYF.

This clone appeared a few times. CDR3 amino acids: CASSTETGAYNEQFF. The CDR3 region has the DNA TGTGCCAGCAGCACGGAGACAGGAGCTTACAATGAGCAGTTCTTC. The J gene is TRBJ2-1, the V gene TRBV5-4; D possibly corresponds to TRBD1 (6 bases). With 4 bases removed from V and 4 bases from J, the gap between germline ends came to 15 bases. This CDR3 contains 15 residues. Germline V gives CDR1 SGHNT, CDR2 YYREEE (reference sequence).

This sequence joins TRBV5-1 and TRBJ2-7; 11 nucleotides align to TRBD1. The J segment lost 1 base and the V segment lost 4 bases, leaving 4 bases of the junction unmatched. Germline loops: CDR1 SGHRS, CDR2 YFSETQ. This CDR3 is 15 amino acids long. CDR3 protein: CASSPGQGASYEQYF. The CDR3 DNA reads as TGCGCCAGCAGCCCAGGACAGGGGGCATCCTACGAGCAGTACTTC.

This chain joins TRBV14 and TRBJ1-2; possible D gene TRBD1, 5 bases. Deletions cut 6 bases from V and 8 bases from J, with 16 bases between. From germline, CDR1 is SGHDN and CDR2 FVKESK. This CDR3 has 13 residues. The CDR3 protein is CASSPRGVGGYTF. The CDR3 DNA sequence: TGTGCCAGCAGTCCTAGGGGAGTCGGAGGCTACACCTTC. The full variable domain, with the rest looked up from reference TRBV14 and TRBJ1-2, is EAGVTQFPSHSVIEKGQTVTLRCDPISGHDNLYWYRRVMGKEIKFLLHFVKESKQDESGMPNNRFLAERTGGTYSTLKVQPAELEDSGVYFCASSPRGVGGYTFGSGTRLTVV.

The sample holds a few counts of this clone. The rearrangement joins TRBV30 to TRBJ1-1; D not resolved. The CDR3 sequence is 13 residues long. V lost 4 bases and J lost 4, with 13 bases in between. Germline V gene lookup returns CDR1 GTSNPN and CDR2 SVGIG (reference sequence). For the CDR3, the DNA is TGTGCCTGGAATCTGCGGCAGCTCACTGAAGCTTTCTTT. Translated, it gives CAWNLRQLTEAFF.

This clone occurred a few times. This sequence joins TRBV10-3 and TRBJ2-7; D ambiguous. V lost 3 bases to trimming and J lost 2 bases, with 14 bases between them. CDR3 length: 15 residues. Per the germline V gene, CDR1 is ENHRY and CDR2 is SYGVKD. As DNA, the CDR3 is TGTGCCATCAGTGAAAATGAACAGAGGCCCTACGAGCAGTACTTC. The encoded protein is CAISENEQRPYEQYF.

CDR3: CASSPIGLAEINEQFF. CDR3 in DNA: TGTGCCAGCTCACCCATCGGGCTAGCGGAAATCAATGAGCAGTTCTTC. This sequence joins TRBV18 and TRBJ2-1, with 7 bases aligning to TRBD2. V trimming: 3 bases; J trimming: 6 bases; junction bases outside the gene matches: 11. This CDR3 region has 16 residues. CDR1 is KGHSH and CDR2 is LQKENI in the germline V gene.

This clone was observed a handful of times. At the DNA level, this CDR3 is encoded by other sequences in the same sample as well. V gene TRBV29-1 combines with J gene TRBJ1-1; 7 positions agree with TRBD1. The CDR3 is made up of 13 amino acids. From germline, CDR1 is SQVTM and CDR2 ANQGSEA. The V segment lost 4 bases and the J segment 4 bases; nucleotides outside the gene matches: 6. The CDR3 bases are TGCAGCGTTGGACAGGGAAGGTCCACTGAAGCTTTCTTT. Translation: CSVGQGRSTEAFF.

This clone showed up just a few times. This rearrangement joins TRBV7-9 to TRBJ2-7; 10 bases line up with TRBD1. The germline V gene has CDR1 SEHNR and CDR2 FQNEAQ (reference sequence). The CDR3 runs to 15 residues. Losses at the gene ends were 9 bases for V and 1 base for J; bases not matched to a gene: 9. The CDR3 sequence is CASGRPGQGSYEQYF. The CDR3 DNA sequence: TGTGCCAGTGGAAGACCGGGACAGGGGTCCTACGAGCAGTACTTC.

This clone was seen a few times. The V gene is TRBV29-1, the J gene TRBJ2-5; D may match TRBD1 or TRBD2 (5 bases each). Trimming removed 6 bases from V and 11 bases from J, with 13 bases in between. This CDR3 comprises 10 residues. The germline V gene has CDR1 SQVTM and CDR2 ANQGSEA. CDR3 region: CSVLLGEQYF. In DNA, the CDR3 is TGCAGCGTGCTGCTGGGGGAGCAGTACTTC.